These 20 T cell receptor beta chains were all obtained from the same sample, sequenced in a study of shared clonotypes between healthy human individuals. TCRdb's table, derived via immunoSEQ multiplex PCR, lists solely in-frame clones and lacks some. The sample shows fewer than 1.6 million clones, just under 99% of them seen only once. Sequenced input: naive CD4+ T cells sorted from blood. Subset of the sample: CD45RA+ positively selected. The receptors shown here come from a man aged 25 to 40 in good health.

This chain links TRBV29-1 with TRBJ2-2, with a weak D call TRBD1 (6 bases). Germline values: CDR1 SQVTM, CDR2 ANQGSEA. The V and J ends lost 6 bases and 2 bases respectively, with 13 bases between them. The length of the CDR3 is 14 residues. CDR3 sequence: CSVDGGTNTGELFF. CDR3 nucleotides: TGCAGCGTCGATGGGGGCACTAACACCGGGGAGCTGTTTTTT.

DNA of the CDR3: TGCGCCAGCACCCGGACAGGGGACGCAACTAATGAAAAACTGTTTTTT. Translation: CASTRTGDATNEKLFF. The V call is TRBV5-1, the J call TRBJ1-4; 9 bases map to TRBD1. The trim removed 6 bases at V and 0 bases at J, leaving 6 bases unmatched. This CDR3 comprises 16 residues. The germline CDR1 and CDR2 sequences are SGHRS and YFSETQ.

The CDR3 sequence: CASSIDLAGALETQYF. For the CDR3, the DNA is TGTGCCAGTAGTATAGATCTAGCGGGAGCTTTGGAGACCCAGTACTTC. The chain combines TRBV19 with TRBJ2-5; TRBD2 matches at 10 bases. CDR3 length: 16 amino acids. CDR1 and CDR2 (germline): LNHDA, SQIVND (reference sequence). V trimming: 0 bases; J trimming: 5 bases; junction bases outside the gene matches: 6.

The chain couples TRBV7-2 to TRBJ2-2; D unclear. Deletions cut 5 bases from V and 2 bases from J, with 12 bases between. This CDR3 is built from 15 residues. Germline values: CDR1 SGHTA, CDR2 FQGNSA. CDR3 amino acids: CASSPRTANTGELFF. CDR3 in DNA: TGTGCCAGCAGCCCCAGGACGGCTAACACCGGGGAGCTGTTTTTT. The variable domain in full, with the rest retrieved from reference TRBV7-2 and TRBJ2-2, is GAGVSQSPSNKVTEKGKDVELRCDPISGHTALYWYRQSLGQGLEFLIYFQGNSAPDKSGLPSDRFSAERTGGSVSTLTIQRTQQEDSAVYLCASSPRTANTGELFFGEGSRLTVL.

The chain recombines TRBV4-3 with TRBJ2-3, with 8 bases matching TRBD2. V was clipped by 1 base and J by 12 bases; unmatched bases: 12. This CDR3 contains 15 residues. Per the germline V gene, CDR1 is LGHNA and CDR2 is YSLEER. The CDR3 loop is CASSQAESRLAKQYF. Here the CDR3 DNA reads TGCGCCAGCAGCCAAGCCGAATCGAGACTAGCGAAACAGTATTTT.

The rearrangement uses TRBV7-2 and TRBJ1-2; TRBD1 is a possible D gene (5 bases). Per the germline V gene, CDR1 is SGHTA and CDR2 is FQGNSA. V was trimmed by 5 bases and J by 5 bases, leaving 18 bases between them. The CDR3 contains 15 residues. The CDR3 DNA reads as TGTGCCAGCAGCCGACCCCGGCAGGGTGTGTATGGCTACACCTTC. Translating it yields CASSRPRQGVYGYTF.

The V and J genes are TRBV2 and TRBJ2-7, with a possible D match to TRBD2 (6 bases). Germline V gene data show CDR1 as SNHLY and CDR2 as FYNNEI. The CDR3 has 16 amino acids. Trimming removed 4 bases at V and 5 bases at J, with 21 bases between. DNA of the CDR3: TGTGCCAGCAGTGGGAGGCGGACTACCACCGTCCACGAGCAGTACTTC. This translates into CASSGRRTTTVHEQYF.

This chain's CDR3 is CASTYDRDGSYNEQFF. The CDR3 bases are TGTGCCAGCACGTACGACAGGGATGGATCCTACAATGAGCAGTTCTTC. This chain links TRBV4-2 with TRBJ2-1; 7 bases are shared with TRBD1. The trim removed 7 bases at V and 1 base at J, leaving 10 bases unmatched. The V gene's germline CDR1 is LGHNA and CDR2 YNFKEQ. There are 16 residues in the CDR3.

The CDR3 coding sequence is TGTGCCAGCTCACCCCTCGGGGGACGGTCGTCTGGCGAGCAGTACTTC. This encodes CASSPLGGRSSGEQYF. The V call is TRBV18, the J call TRBJ2-7; D is possibly TRBD2 (6 bases). This CDR3 contains 16 residues. Trimming pared 3 bases from V and 6 bases from J, leaving 21 bases between. The germline CDR1 and CDR2 sequences are KGHSH and LQKENI.

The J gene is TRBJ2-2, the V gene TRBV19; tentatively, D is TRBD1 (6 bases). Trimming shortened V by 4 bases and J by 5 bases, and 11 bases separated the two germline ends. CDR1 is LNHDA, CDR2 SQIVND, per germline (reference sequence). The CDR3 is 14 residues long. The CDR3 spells CASSTGVGTGELFF. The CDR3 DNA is TGTGCCAGTAGTACAGGGGTAGGTACCGGGGAGCTGTTTTTT.

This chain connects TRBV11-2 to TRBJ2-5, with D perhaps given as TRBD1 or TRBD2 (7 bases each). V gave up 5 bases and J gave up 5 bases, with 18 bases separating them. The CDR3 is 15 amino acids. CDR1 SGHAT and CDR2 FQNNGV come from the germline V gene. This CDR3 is CASSLHRGAGETQYF. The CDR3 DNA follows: TGTGCCAGCAGCCTCCACAGGGGAGCGGGGGAGACCCAGTACTTC.

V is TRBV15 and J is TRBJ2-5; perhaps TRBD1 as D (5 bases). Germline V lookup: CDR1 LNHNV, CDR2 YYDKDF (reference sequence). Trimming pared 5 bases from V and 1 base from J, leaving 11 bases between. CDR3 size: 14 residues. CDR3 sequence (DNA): TGTGCCACCAGCCGTGCAGGGTTCCAAGAGACCCAGTACTTC. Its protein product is CATSRAGFQETQYF.

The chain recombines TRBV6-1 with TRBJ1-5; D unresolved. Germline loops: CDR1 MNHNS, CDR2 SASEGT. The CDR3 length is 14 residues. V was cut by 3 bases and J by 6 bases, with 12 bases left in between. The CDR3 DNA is TGTGCCAGCAGTGAGACCAATCAAGGTCAGCCCCAGCATTTT. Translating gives CASSETNQGQPQHF.

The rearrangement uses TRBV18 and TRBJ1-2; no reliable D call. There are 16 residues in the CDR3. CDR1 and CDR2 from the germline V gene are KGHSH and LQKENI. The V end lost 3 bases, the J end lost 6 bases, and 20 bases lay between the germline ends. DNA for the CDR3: TGTGCCAGCTCACCCCCGGTAGGGAATAAGTTGGATGGCTACACCTTC. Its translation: CASSPPVGNKLDGYTF.

CDR3 loop: CASRRQETQYF. In DNA form, the CDR3 reads TGTGCCAGCAGACGGCAAGAGACCCAGTACTTC. V gene TRBV5-8 combines with J gene TRBJ2-5; D remains unclear. Per germline, CDR1 SGHTS and CDR2 YDEGEE. The CDR3 has 11 residues. V was clipped by 5 bases and J by 2 bases, with 4 bases between them.

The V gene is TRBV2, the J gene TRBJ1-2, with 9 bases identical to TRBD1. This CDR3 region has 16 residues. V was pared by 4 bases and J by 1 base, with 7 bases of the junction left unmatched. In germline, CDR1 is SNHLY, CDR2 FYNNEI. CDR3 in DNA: TGTGCCAGCAGTGTGGGACAGGGAAATAGTAACTATGGCTACACCTTC. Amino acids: CASSVGQGNSNYGYTF. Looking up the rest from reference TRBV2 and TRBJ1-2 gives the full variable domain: EPEVTQTPSHQVTQMGQEVILRCVPISNHLYFYWYRQILGQKVEFLVSFYNNEISEKSEIFDDQFSVERPDGSNFTLKIRSTKLEDSAMYFCASSVGQGNSNYGYTFGSGTRLTVV.

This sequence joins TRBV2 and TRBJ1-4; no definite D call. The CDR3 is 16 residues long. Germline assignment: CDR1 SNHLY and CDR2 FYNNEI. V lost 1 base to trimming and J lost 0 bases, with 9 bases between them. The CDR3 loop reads CASSEDSRATNEKLFF. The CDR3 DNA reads TGTGCCAGCAGTGAAGACAGTCGGGCAACTAATGAAAAACTGTTTTTT. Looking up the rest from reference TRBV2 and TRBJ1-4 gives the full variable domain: EPEVTQTPSHQVTQMGQEVILRCVPISNHLYFYWYRQILGQKVEFLVSFYNNEISEKSEIFDDQFSVERPDGSNFTLKIRSTKLEDSAMYFCASSEDSRATNEKLFFGSGTQLSVL.

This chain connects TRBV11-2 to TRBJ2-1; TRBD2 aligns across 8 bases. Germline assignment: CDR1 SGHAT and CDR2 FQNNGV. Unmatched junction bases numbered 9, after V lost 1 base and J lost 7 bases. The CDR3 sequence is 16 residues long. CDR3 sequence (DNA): TGTGCCAGCAGCTTAGTTGTAGCGGGGCCTTATAATGAGCAGTTCTTC. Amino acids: CASSLVVAGPYNEQFF.

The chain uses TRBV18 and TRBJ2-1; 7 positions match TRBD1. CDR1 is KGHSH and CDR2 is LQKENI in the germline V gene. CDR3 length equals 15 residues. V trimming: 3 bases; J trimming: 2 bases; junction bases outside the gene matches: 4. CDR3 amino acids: CASSPNRGPYNEQFF. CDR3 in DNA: TGTGCCAGCTCACCTAACAGGGGTCCCTACAATGAGCAGTTCTTC.

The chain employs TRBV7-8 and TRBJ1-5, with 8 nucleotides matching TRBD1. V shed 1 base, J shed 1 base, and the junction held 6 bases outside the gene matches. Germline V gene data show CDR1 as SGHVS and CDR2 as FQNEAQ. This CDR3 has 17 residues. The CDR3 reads CASSLGRTGPSNQPQHF. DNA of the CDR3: TGTGCCAGCAGCTTAGGGCGGACAGGGCCCAGCAATCAGCCCCAGCATTTT.